This TCR beta chain was identified in a study of blood T cell repertoires in COVID-19. Study as a whole: Both acute and convalescent COVID-19 samples were obtained from the United States, Italy and Spain. In each case, the material was cDNA or gDNA derived from T cells, B-cell-depleted T cells, or PBMCs.

Original data processing: Estimates of nucleated cell counts were drawn from the amplification of reference gene primers. Sequenced by immunoSEQ multiplex PCR; TCRdb stores in-frame clones only, minus some. The DNA was the basis for D and trimming; V, J and clone size are from that table. The data hold about 220,000 clones, with roughly 90% observed a single time. The CDR3 loop spans 17 amino acids. The germline V gene encodes CDR1 SGDLS and CDR2 YYNGEE. V shed 3 bases and J 1 base; nucleotides not matched to a gene: 7. The material sequenced was peripheral blood. V is TRBV9 and J is TRBJ2-4; TRBD1 matches 10 bases. This TCR came from a man aged 40-50 years with active or convalescent COVID-19. The CDR3 DNA follows: TGTGCCAGCAGCGCTGGACAGGGGGTTGAGGCCAAAAACATTCAGTACTTC. It translates to CASSAGQGVEAKNIQYF.